This T cell receptor beta chain was identified during a study of T cells expressing NK-cell markers. Study overall: One of the eight sequenced donors was seronegative, whereas the other seven were HCMV-seropositive.

This clonotype is deemed medium-sized by its frequency. Its antigen is unidentified. Study results and caveats: A handful of donors showed these clonotypes also leading the CD3+CD56-NKG2C+ fraction.

This CDR3 has 15 residues. Germline CDR1 DFQATT, CDR2 SNEGSKA (reference sequence). TCR beta cDNA was made by 5'RACE template switching with UMIs. Reprocessing the 5' RACE reads, TCRdb reports a single entry for every CDR3 protein and omits DNA. The table lists roughly 2,000 distinct CDR3 sequences. The gene calls are TRBV20-1 and TRBJ2-1; no DNA is available, so the TRBD2 call from TCRdb remains unchecked. The source is a woman aged 18-29 years in good health. The source material was blood T cells: a sorted CD56 or NKG2C T cell subset, CD4+ or CD8+ T cells, or bulk PBMC T cells (not recorded which). The CDR3 loop is CSARAGALDNNEQFF.